A selection of T cell receptor beta chains follows, all from one sample in a study of post-analysis software for immune sequencing data. TCRdb redid the calling of the PCR reads with MiXCR, one entry per CDR3 protein. The sample includes roughly 400,000 distinct CDR3 sequences, 39% of them seen just once. Source material: blood. These receptors were obtained from a girl aged 2 to 9 with multiple sclerosis. Both conserved end residues are part of each CDR3. The D gene is left open where the match is weak. A row's size may be missing; if present it is once, few, many or a size class.

j_gene,abundance,len,v_gene,d_gene,CDR3aa,CDR3nt
TRBJ2-1,NA,20,TRBV4-1,TRBD1,CASSQGGGTGNRGSYNEQFF,TGCGCCAGCAGCCAAGGAGGAGGGACAGGGAATAGGGGCTCTTACAATGAGCAGTTCTTC
TRBJ1-5,few,14,TRBV28,NA,CASSGVSGWQPQHF,TGTGCCAGCTCAGGGGTCTCGGGCTGGCAGCCCCAGCATTTT
TRBJ1-1,NA,15,TRBV6-6,NA,CASSYQGGRRTEAFF,TGTGCCAGCAGTTACCAAGGGGGAAGAAGGACTGAAGCTTTCTTT
TRBJ2-6,NA,14,TRBV3-1,NA,CASRWGTGANVLTF,TGTGCCAGCAGATGGGGGACTGGGGCCAACGTCCTGACTTTC
TRBJ2-5,NA,14,TRBV11-2,NA,CASSLTRDLETQYF,TGTGCCAGCAGCCTGACGCGGGATTTGGAGACCCAGTACTTC
TRBJ2-5,NA,14,TRBV3-1,NA,CASSQGRGVVTQYF,TGTGCCAGCAGCCAGGGAAGGGGGGTCGTGACCCAGTACTTC
TRBJ2-7,many,12,TRBV12-3/TRBV12-4,NA,CASSLQGYEQYF,TGTGCCAGCAGCTTACAGGGCTACGAGCAGTACTTC
TRBJ1-2,few,19,TRBV4-2,TRBD1,CASSQGVDRDFRGGHGYTF,TGTGCCAGCAGCCAAGGCGTCGACAGGGACTTTAGAGGAGGGCATGGCTACACCTTC
TRBJ1-1,NA,11,TRBV6-1,NA,CASSDIREAFF,TGTGCCAGCAGTGACATTCGCGAAGCTTTCTTT
TRBJ2-1,few,13,TRBV20-1,NA,CSARGSKKDEQFF,TGCAGTGCCAGGGGCAGTAAGAAGGATGAGCAGTTCTTC
TRBJ2-1,few,12,TRBV7-8,NA,CASSLRPRGQFF,TGTGCCAGCAGCTTAAGGCCCAGGGGGCAGTTCTTC
TRBJ2-1,few,13,TRBV10-3,NA,CATQYLADNEQFF,TGTGCCACCCAATACTTGGCGGACAATGAGCAGTTCTTC
TRBJ1-2,NA,14,TRBV7-9,NA,CASSLGRPTYGYTF,TGTGCCAGCAGCTTAGGTCGTCCGACCTATGGCTACACCTTC
TRBJ2-3,NA,13,TRBV5-1,NA,CASRNSVTDTQYF,TGCGCCAGTAGGAACTCTGTGACAGATACGCAGTATTTT
TRBJ2-7,few,14,TRBV20-1,TRBD2,CSARVLADRDEQYF,TGCAGTGCTAGAGTCCTAGCGGACCGGGACGAGCAGTACTTC
TRBJ2-7,few,17,TRBV5-1,TRBD2,CASSLTSGKTYNYEQYF,TGCGCCAGCAGCTTGACTAGCGGGAAGACCTACAATTACGAGCAGTACTTC
TRBJ2-1,few,16,TRBV4-3,TRBD2,CASSQDVAGGYNEQFF,TGCGCCAGCAGCCAAGATGTAGCGGGAGGCTACAATGAGCAGTTCTTC
TRBJ2-3,NA,16,TRBV6-5,NA,CASSYSNRPPTGTQYF,TGTGCCAGCAGTTACTCGAATCGTCCCCCAACAGGTACGCAGTATTTT
TRBJ1-4,NA,16,TRBV7-8,NA,CASSLVFGGNDEKLFF,TGTGCCAGCAGTTTGGTTTTCGGGGGTAATGATGAAAAACTGTTTTTT
TRBJ2-3,few,19,TRBV7-2,TRBD2,CASSLGAASGSLHRDTQYF,TGTGCCAGCAGCTTAGGGGCGGCTAGCGGGAGTCTTCATCGAGATACGCAGTATTTT
TRBJ1-5,NA,12,TRBV14,NA,CASLKKPPPQHF,TGTGCCAGCTTAAAAAAACCCCCGCCCCAGCATTTT
TRBJ1-5,NA,13,TRBV24-1,NA,CATSPGGNQPQHF,TGTGCCACCAGTCCAGGGGGCAATCAGCCCCAGCATTTT
TRBJ2-1,NA,17,TRBV5-1,TRBD2,CASSFYPSGGLYNEQFF,TGCGCCAGCAGCTTCTATCCTAGCGGGGGCCTCTACAATGAGCAGTTCTTC
TRBJ2-6,few,17,TRBV7-3,NA,CASSLLLAGSGANVLTF,TGTGCCAGCAGCCTCTTGTTGGCTGGCTCTGGGGCCAACGTCCTGACTTTC
TRBJ2-7,NA,15,TRBV10-2,TRBD1,CASSVIGQGRGEQYF,TGCGCCAGCAGTGTCATCGGACAGGGAAGAGGGGAGCAGTACTTC
TRBJ2-1,NA,13,TRBV15,NA,CATSRDNENEQFF,TGTGCCACCAGCAGAGACAACGAAAATGAGCAGTTCTTC
TRBJ2-7,NA,13,TRBV20-1,NA,CSARLAGFYEQYF,TGCAGTGCTAGGCTCGCGGGGTTCTACGAGCAGTACTTC
TRBJ1-2,many,13,TRBV29-1,TRBD1,CSADRGHNYGYTF,TGCAGCGCCGACAGGGGGCATAACTATGGCTACACCTTC
TRBJ2-7,NA,16,TRBV12-3/TRBV12-4,TRBD1,CASSRQGASGLNEQYF,TGTGCCAGCAGTCGACAGGGGGCCTCCGGGTTAAACGAGCAGTACTTC
TRBJ2-1,few,13,TRBV6-5,NA,CASNAWRGNEQFF,TGTGCCAGCAACGCCTGGAGGGGTAATGAGCAGTTCTTC
TRBJ2-3,NA,13,TRBV4-1,TRBD1,CASSTTGADTQYF,TGCGCCAGCAGTACAACAGGGGCAGATACGCAGTATTTT
TRBJ2-5,NA,14,TRBV6-6,TRBD2,CASSYSPGGETQYF,TGTGCCAGCAGTTACTCCCCGGGGGGAGAGACCCAGTACTTC
TRBJ2-1,NA,16,TRBV7-2,NA,CASSLGDWSSYNEQFF,TGTGCCAGCAGCTTAGGAGACTGGAGCTCCTACAATGAGCAGTTCTTC
TRBJ1-2,NA,13,TRBV12-3/TRBV12-4,NA,CASRAMTGYGYTF,TGTGCCAGCAGGGCTATGACAGGCTATGGCTACACCTTC
TRBJ2-3,few,14,TRBV7-7,NA,CASSLYSGADTQYF,TGTGCTAGCAGCTTATATTCGGGTGCAGATACGCAGTATTTT
TRBJ2-1,few,14,TRBV5-6,NA,CASSFRSLGNEQFF,TGTGCCAGCAGCTTTAGAAGTCTGGGCAATGAGCAGTTCTTC
TRBJ2-7,few,15,TRBV12-3/TRBV12-4,TRBD1,CASSYEGQDSYEQYF,TGTGCCAGCAGTTATGAGGGACAGGACTCCTACGAGCAGTACTTC
TRBJ1-2,NA,15,TRBV20-1,TRBD1,CSAARPGQANYGYTF,TGCAGTGCGGCTCGGCCCGGACAGGCTAACTATGGCTACACCTTC
TRBJ2-5,NA,14,TRBV5-4,TRBD1,CASSLGQNQETQYF,TGTGCCAGCAGCCTGGGACAGAACCAAGAGACCCAGTACTTC
TRBJ2-3,NA,17,TRBV7-2,TRBD2,CASSLRWTSGRTDTQYF,TGTGCCAGCAGCCTACGTTGGACTAGCGGCCGCACAGATACGCAGTATTTT
TRBJ2-7,NA,12,TRBV7-9,NA,CASSLAHGEQYF,TGTGCCAGCAGCTTAGCGCATGGGGAGCAGTACTTC
TRBJ2-1,NA,13,TRBV6-5,NA,CASSPQGSNEQFF,TGTGCCAGCAGCCCCCAGGGGAGCAATGAGCAGTTCTTC